Sequencing of this T cell receptor beta chain was carried out in a study of blood T cells in healthy people across ages. Broader study findings: For the donors, CMV status was unknown and possibly confounded expanded clonotype changes.

This clonotype was seen more than once but under ten times. The target antigen is unknown. From germline, CDR1 is DFQATT and CDR2 SNEGSKA (reference sequence). Trimming removed 6 bases at V and 4 bases at J, with 18 bases between. There are 15 residues in the CDR3. Using a J-beta primer mix together with a sample-barcoded 5' primer, a second PCR was run for roughly 6 to 12 cycles. TCRdb re-called the 5' RACE reads with MiXCR, one entry per CDR3 protein. Of more than 550,000 distinct CDR3 sequences in the sample, about a fifth are singletons; the top ten hold around 22%. The chain couples TRBV20-1 to TRBJ1-4; D gene ambiguous. The sequencing input was blood. This TCR derives from a man between 65 and 85 years old in good health. This chain's CDR3 is CSARRAPRSNEKLFF. The CDR3 DNA reads TGCAGTGCCCGAAGGGCCCCAAGAAGTAATGAAAAACTGTTTTTT.